This T cell receptor (beta chain) was sequenced for a study of PD-1 blockade in classical Hodgkin lymphoma. Overall study results and limits: Similar baseline diversity was found in complete responders and newly diagnosed patients. In CD4+ cells, TCR diversity went up significantly by C4D1, but in CD8+ cells it did not.

A remark on this clone: The antigen is not known.

Some clones are missing from TCRdb's copy, which holds only in-frame ones; the method was immunoSEQ multiplex PCR. The sample lists about 51,000 clones, 60% to 80% occurring once. Time point denoted: cycle 4 day 1 (C4D1), after about 6 weeks of nivolumab. There was relapse after autologous stem cell transplantation in every patient, and there was variation in brentuximab vedotin exposure. The material sequenced was peripheral blood mononuclear cells (PBMCs), taken before the fourth cycle of nivolumab. This TCR derives from a human donor with classical Hodgkin lymphoma.

The DNA for the CDR3 is TGTGCCAGCAGCTCGGGACTAGAGTACAATGAGCAGTTCTTC. It specifies CASSSGLEYNEQFF. V and J are TRBV7-9 and TRBJ2-1; 8 bases line up with TRBD2. V gave up 4 bases and J gave up 4 bases; unmatched junction bases: 3. In germline, CDR1 is SEHNR, CDR2 FQNEAQ (reference sequence). This CDR3 contains 14 residues.